This T cell receptor beta chain is from a study of T cell responses to AZD1222 COVID-19 vaccine. Generated by immunoSEQ multiplex PCR, the TCRdb table keeps only in-frame clones and is missing some. Of 150,000 to 200,000 clones listed, about 92% are singletons. Germline CDR1 MNHEY, CDR2 SVGAGI. The CDR3 length is 15 residues. V gave up 6 bases and J gave up 4 bases, with 16 bases separating them. The V and J genes are TRBV6-5 and TRBJ1-3; no clear D gene. This material consisted of peripheral blood, taken on day 0 of AZD1222 vaccination. The sequence derives from an adult in good health. CDR3 sequence reads: CASRWEMGAGNTIYF. Here the CDR3 DNA reads TGTGCCAGCAGGTGGGAAATGGGCGCCGGAAACACCATATATTTT.